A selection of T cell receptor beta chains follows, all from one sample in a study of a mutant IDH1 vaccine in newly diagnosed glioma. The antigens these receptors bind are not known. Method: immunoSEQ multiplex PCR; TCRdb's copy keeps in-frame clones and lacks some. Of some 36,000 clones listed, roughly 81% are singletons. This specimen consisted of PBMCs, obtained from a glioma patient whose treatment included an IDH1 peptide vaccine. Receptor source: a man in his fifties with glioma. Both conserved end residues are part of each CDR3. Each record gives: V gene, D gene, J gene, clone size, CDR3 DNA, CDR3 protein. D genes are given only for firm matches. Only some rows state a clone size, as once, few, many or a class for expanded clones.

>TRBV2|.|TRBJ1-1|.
TGTGCCAGCAGTGAAGCGAGGGGGTTGGAAGCTTTCTTT
CASSEARGLEAFF
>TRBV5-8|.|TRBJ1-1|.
TGTGCCAGCAACTCTGGGGGTGCTTTCTTT
CASNSGGAFF
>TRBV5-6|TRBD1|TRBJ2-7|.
TGTGCCAGCAGCTTGGAGTACCGGGACAGGGGCTTTGAGCAGTACTTC
CASSLEYRDRGFEQYF
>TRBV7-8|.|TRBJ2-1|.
TGTGCCAGCAGCTTACATCAGGACCGCGACAATGAGCAGTTCTTC
CASSLHQDRDNEQFF
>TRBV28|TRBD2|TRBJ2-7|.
TGTGCCAGCAGTGGACTAGCGTACGAGCAGTACTTC
CASSGLAYEQYF
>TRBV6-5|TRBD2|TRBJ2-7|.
TGTGCCAGCAGTTACTCTAGCGGGAGCTCCTACGAGCAGTACTTC
CASSYSSGSSYEQYF
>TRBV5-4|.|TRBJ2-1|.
TGTGCCAGCAGCTTGGCCAGGGACACTTACAATGAGCAGTTCTTC
CASSLARDTYNEQFF
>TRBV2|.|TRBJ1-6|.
TGTGCCAGCAGAGAGAGGACAGCCCAGAATTCACCCCTCCACTTT
CASRERTAQNSPLHF
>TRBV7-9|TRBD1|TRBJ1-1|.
TGTGCCAGCAGCTTCGGGACAGCGAACACTGAAGCTTTCTTT
CASSFGTANTEAFF
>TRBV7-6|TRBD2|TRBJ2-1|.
TGTGCCAGCAGCTACTCGGCGGGGGATGGTGAGCAGTTCTTC
CASSYSAGDGEQFF
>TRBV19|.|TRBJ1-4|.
TGTGCCAGTAGCCACGGGGCGGATGAAAAACTGTTTTTT
CASSHGADEKLFF
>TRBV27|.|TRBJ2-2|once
TGTGCCAGCAGTTTATCGTTAGCGGAGTACACCGGGGAGCTGTTTTTT
CASSLSLAEYTGELFF
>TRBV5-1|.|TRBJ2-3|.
TGCGCCAGCAGCTTCGCGGGATTCACAGATACGCAGTATTTT
CASSFAGFTDTQYF
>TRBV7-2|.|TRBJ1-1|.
TGTGCCAGCAGCTTAGATGTCATATATGGGACCGAAGCTTTCTTT
CASSLDVIYGTEAFF
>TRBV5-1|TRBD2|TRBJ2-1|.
TGCGCCAGCAGCTTGGCCGGGGGGGAGCTGGGGGAGCAGTTCTTC
CASSLAGGELGEQFF
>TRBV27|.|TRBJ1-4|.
TGTGCCAGCAGCCTAACGGGGATGGGTGAAAAACTGTTTTTT
CASSLTGMGEKLFF
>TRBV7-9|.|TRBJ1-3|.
TGTGCCAGCAGCCCCGGGGGGTTTGAAGGTGGAAACACCATATATTTT
CASSPGGFEGGNTIYF
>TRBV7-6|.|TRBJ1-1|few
TGTGCCAGCAGCCCGGGACCAAACACTGAAGCTTTCTTT
CASSPGPNTEAFF
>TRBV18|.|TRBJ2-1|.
TGTGCCAGCTCAAATCAAAGGGCTGAGCAGTTCTTC
CASSNQRAEQFF
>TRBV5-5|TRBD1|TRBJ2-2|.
TGTGCCAGCAGCTTGGGACAGGGGTCCGGGGAGCTGTTTTTT
CASSLGQGSGELFF
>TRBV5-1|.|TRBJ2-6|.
TGCGCCAGCTCCTCTTCGGCTGGGGCCAACGTCCTGACTTTC
CASSSSAGANVLTF
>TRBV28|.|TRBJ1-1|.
TGTGCCAGCAAGGAGGAGATGAACACTGAAGCTTTCTTT
CASKEEMNTEAFF
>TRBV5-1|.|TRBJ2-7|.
TGCGCCAGCAAAACCAGGTCTGGCGTTTTCGACGAGCAGTACTTC
CASKTRSGVFDEQYF
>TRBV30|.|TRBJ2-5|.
TGTGCCTGGAGTGTATTGGTTGGTGAGACCCAGTACTTC
CAWSVLVGETQYF
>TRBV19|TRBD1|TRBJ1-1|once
TGTGCCAGTAGTTTCCGACAGGGGTCAACTGAAGCTTTCTTT
CASSFRQGSTEAFF